This paragraph covers one T cell receptor beta chain sequence. The CDR3 spans 12 residues. V shed 2 bases and J shed 8 bases, with 9 bases lying between them. CDR1 and CDR2 (germline): SGHTA, FQGNSA. These data belong to a study of blood T cell repertoires in COVID-19. Profiled with immunoSEQ multiplex PCR; TCRdb holds only in-frame clones, not every one. The data show hundreds of thousands of clones, with 70% to 90% seen just once and around 1.8% held by the top ten. The clonotype originates from a woman under 30 with acute COVID-19. The chain uses TRBV7-2 and TRBJ1-2; maybe TRBD1 (5 bases). What was sequenced was PBMCs or T cells enriched from blood (not recorded which). The chain's CDR3 is CASSLSREGYTF. Written as DNA, the CDR3 is TGTGCCAGCAGCTTATCCAGGGAAGGCTACACCTTC.